Sequencing of this T cell receptor (beta chain) was carried out in a study of blood T cell repertoires in COVID-19. The wider study: Researchers got acute and convalescent COVID-19 samples from the United States, Italy and Spain. In each case, the material was cDNA or gDNA derived from T cells, B-cell-depleted T cells, or PBMCs.

This clone was detected once. V was pared by 2 bases and J by 1 base, with 9 bases between. The CDR3 is 16 amino acids. The germline CDR1 and CDR2 sequences are MNHNS and SASEGT. Per the study methods: Estimates of nucleated cell counts were drawn from the amplification of reference gene primers. TCRdb's table, derived via immunoSEQ multiplex PCR, lists solely in-frame clones and lacks some. From that table come the V and J calls and clone size; the DNA was used to work out D and trimming. The table shows 65,000 to 90,000 clones, with approximately 88% occurring only once. The chain employs TRBV6-1 and TRBJ2-6; D gene ambiguous. This receptor was identified in a woman of 80 years or more with acute or convalescent COVID-19. The sequenced sample consisted of peripheral blood. Written as DNA, the CDR3 is TGTGCCAGCAGTGAACTACAGAGATCTGGGGCCAACGTCCTGACTTTC. It translates to CASSELQRSGANVLTF.